This T cell receptor beta chain is drawn from a study of CD8+ T cells in alopecia areata. Study-wide context: Tofacitinib dosing lasted 6 to 18 months, which was then followed by 6 months off drug.

Extracted from the samples, RNA was reverse transcribed into cDNA to serve as the sequencing template. Libraries were prepared by immunoSEQ multiplex PCR; TCRdb keeps only in-frame clonotypes and omits some of them. This table holds 140,000 to 150,000 clones, around 60% found once. Researchers took lesional scalp punch biopsies and peripheral blood from people who were alopecia areata patients. Germline lookup yields CDR1 MNHEY and CDR2 SVGAGI. CDR3 length: 15 residues. V lost 6 bases and J lost 4; bases outside the gene matches: 8. This TCR was recovered from a human donor with alopecia areata. The specimen comprised CD4+ T cells sorted from blood, sampled at week 0. This chain joins TRBV6-5 and TRBJ2-1; 8 positions match TRBD2. The CDR3 sequence: CASRRVAGNYNEQFF. The CDR3 coding sequence is TGTGCCAGCAGACGGGTAGCGGGGAATTACAATGAGCAGTTCTTC.